Here is one TCR beta chain with its context. The CDR3 has 14 residues. The V gene end was trimmed by 6 bases and the J gene end by 6 bases; junction bases not matched to a gene: 7. The data are from a study of T-cell memory formation after mild COVID-19. MiXCR, applied by TCRdb to the 5' RACE reads, yields one record per CDR3 protein. Among about 390,000 distinct CDR3 sequences listed, roughly 15% were seen once. The receptor was derived from a young man who had mild COVID-19 (a few samples of this study predate the infection). Cell type and time point are not known. The source material was PBMCs or a T cell subset sorted from them (not recorded which). The chain has TRBV12-3 or TRBV12-4 and TRBJ2-1; TRBD2 aligns across 8 bases. CDR3 nucleotide sequence: TGTGCCAGCAGCCCCGGGACTAGGGTCAATGAGCAGTTCTTC. Protein sequence: CASSPGTRVNEQFF.